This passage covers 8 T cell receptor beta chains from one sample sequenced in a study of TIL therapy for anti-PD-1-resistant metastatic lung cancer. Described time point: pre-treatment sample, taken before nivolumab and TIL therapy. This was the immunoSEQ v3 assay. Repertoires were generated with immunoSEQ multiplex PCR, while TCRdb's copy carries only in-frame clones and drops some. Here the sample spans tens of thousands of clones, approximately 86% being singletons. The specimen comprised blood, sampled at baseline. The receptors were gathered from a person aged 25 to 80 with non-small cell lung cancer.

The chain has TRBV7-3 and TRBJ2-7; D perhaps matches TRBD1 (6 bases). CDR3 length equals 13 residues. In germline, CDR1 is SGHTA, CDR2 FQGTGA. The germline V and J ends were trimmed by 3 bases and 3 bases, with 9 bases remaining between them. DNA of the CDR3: TGTGCCAGCAGCTTGGGACATAACTACGAGCAGTACTTC. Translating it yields CASSLGHNYEQYF.

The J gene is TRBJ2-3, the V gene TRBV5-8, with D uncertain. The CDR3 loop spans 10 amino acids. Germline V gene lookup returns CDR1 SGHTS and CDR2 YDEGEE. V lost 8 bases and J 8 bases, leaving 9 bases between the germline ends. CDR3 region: CARALGTQYF. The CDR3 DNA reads TGTGCCAGAGCCCTAGGTACGCAGTATTTT.

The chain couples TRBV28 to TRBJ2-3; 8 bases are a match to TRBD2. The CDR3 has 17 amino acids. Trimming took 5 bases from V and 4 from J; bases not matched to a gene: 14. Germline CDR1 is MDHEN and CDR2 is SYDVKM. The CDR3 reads CASSNPQSGRGADTQYF. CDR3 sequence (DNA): TGTGCCAGCAGTAACCCCCAGAGCGGGAGAGGGGCAGATACGCAGTATTTT.

The CDR3 spells CSVAVQIAGELFF. The CDR3 DNA reads TGCAGCGTTGCAGTACAGATAGCGGGGGAGCTGTTTTTT. This chain connects TRBV29-1 to TRBJ2-2, with a tentative D call TRBD2 (5 bases). The germline gives CDR1 SQVTM, CDR2 ANQGSEA. The V end was cut by 4 bases, the J end by 8 bases, with 14 bases between. The CDR3 contains 13 residues.

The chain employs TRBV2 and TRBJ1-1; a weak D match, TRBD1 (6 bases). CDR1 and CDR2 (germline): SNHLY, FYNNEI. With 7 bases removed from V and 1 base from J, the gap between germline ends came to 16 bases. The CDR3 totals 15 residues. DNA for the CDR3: TGTGCCAGCAAACCCTCAGGGGCCAAGAACACTGAAGCTTTCTTT. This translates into CASKPSGAKNTEAFF.

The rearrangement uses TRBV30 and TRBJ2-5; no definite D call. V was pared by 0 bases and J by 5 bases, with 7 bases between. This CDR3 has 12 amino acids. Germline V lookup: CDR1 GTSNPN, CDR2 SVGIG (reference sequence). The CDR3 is CAWSVGWETQYF. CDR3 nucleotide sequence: TGTGCCTGGAGTGTAGGGTGGGAGACCCAGTACTTC.

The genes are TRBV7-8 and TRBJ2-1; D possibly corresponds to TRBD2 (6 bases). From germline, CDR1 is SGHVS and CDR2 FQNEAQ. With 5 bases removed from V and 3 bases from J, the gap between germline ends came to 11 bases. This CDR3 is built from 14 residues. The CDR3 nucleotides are TGTGCCAGCAGCGTACCGGGACTCTACAATGAGCAGTTCTTC. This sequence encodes CASSVPGLYNEQFF.

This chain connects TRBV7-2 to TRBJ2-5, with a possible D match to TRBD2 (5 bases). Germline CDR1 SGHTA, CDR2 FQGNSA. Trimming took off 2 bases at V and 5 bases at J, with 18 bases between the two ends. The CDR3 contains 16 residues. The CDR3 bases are TGTGCCAGCAGCTTAATGTCACCGGGAATGGGGGAGACCCAGTACTTC. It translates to CASSLMSPGMGETQYF.